A selection of T cell receptor beta chains follows, all from one sample in a study of cytomegalovirus exposure and HLA in healthy donors. Method: immunoSEQ multiplex PCR; TCRdb's copy keeps in-frame clones and lacks some. The sample includes around 160,000 clones, around 70% of them seen just once. The source material was PBMCs. Receptors originate from a man younger than 35 in good health and CMV-seropositive. CDR3s include the opening cysteine and the closing phenylalanine or tryptophan. A D gene is named only where the DNA matches it firmly. Clone size is given for some rows only: seen once, a few or many times, or a class if the clone is expanded.

CASSVRLAETQYF | TGTGCCAGCAGCGTCCGACTAGCGGAGACCCAGTACTTC | - | TRBV11-2 | TRBD2 | TRBJ2-5
CASSTTGGGGGTEAFF | TGCGCCAGCAGTACGACAGGGGGCGGAGGCGGCACTGAAGCTTTCTTT | - | TRBV5-1 | TRBD1 | TRBJ1-1
CASSRGQEQFF | TGCGCCAGCAGCAGGGGACAGGAGCAGTTCTTC | - | TRBV5-1 | TRBD1 | TRBJ2-1
CASSLRPDRGYNEQFF | TGTGCCAGCAGTTTACGGCCTGATCGGGGGTACAATGAGCAGTTCTTC | - | TRBV27 | - | TRBJ2-1
CASRRTGDTGELFF | TGTGCCAGCAGGAGGACCGGGGACACCGGGGAGCTGTTTTTT | few | TRBV6-1 | - | TRBJ2-2
CASSSPGQPQHF | TGTGCCAGCAGTTCACCGGGTCAGCCCCAGCATTTT | - | TRBV28 | - | TRBJ1-5
CASSVATTQNTEAFF | TGTGCCAGCAGTGTGGCGACTACCCAGAACACTGAAGCTTTCTTT | - | TRBV6-1 | - | TRBJ1-1
CASSTPPSGGRDNEQFF | TGTGCCAGTAGTACCCCCCCCTCGGGCGGGAGGGACAATGAGCAGTTCTTC | few | TRBV19 | TRBD2 | TRBJ2-1
CASSQSAHSGNTIYF | TGCGCCAGCAGTCAATCAGCTCACTCTGGAAACACCATATATTTT | - | TRBV23-1 | - | TRBJ1-3
CASSSSIRGYTF | TGTGCCAGCAGCAGTTCTATCCGGGGCTACACCTTC | - | TRBV7-8 | - | TRBJ1-2
CASSQEAVSTDTQYF | TGTGCCAGCAGCCAAGAGGCAGTAAGCACAGATACGCAGTATTTT | few | TRBV4-2 | - | TRBJ2-3
CASSQGLGQGNGYTF | TGCGCCAGCAGCCAAGGGCTGGGACAGGGTAATGGCTACACCTTC | few | TRBV4-1 | TRBD1 | TRBJ1-2
CASSEKPDRGTDGYTF | TGTGCCAGCAGTGAAAAACCGGACAGGGGTACCGATGGCTACACCTTC | - | TRBV6-1 | TRBD1 | TRBJ1-2
CASSYSGTGERNTQYF | TGTGCCAGCAGTTACTCGGGGACAGGGGAGAGGAATACGCAGTATTTT | - | TRBV6-5 | TRBD1 | TRBJ2-3
CASSPADRGETQYF | TGCGCCAGCAGCCCCGCGGACAGGGGAGAGACCCAGTACTTC | - | TRBV5-1 | TRBD1 | TRBJ2-5
CASSEGVGSNTEAFF | TGTGCCAGCAGTGAAGGGGTGGGCTCGAACACTGAAGCTTTCTTT | few | TRBV2 | - | TRBJ1-1
CASGKFQETQYF | TGTGCCAGCGGCAAGTTCCAAGAGACCCAGTACTTC | - | TRBV11-2 | - | TRBJ2-5
CASLRDNLNTEAFF | TGTGCCAGCCTCCGGGACAACTTGAACACTGAAGCTTTCTTT | - | TRBV18 | - | TRBJ1-1
CASALRGEKLFF | TGTGCCAGCGCCCTTAGGGGCGAAAAACTGTTTTTT | few | TRBV2 | - | TRBJ1-4
CASSLAGTSNTGELFF | TGCGCCAGCAGCTTGGCCGGGACATCGAACACCGGGGAGCTGTTTTTT | - | TRBV5-1 | - | TRBJ2-2
CASSETTRVQETQYF | TGTGCCAGCAGTGAAACTACTAGGGTCCAAGAGACCCAGTACTTC | few | TRBV25-1 | - | TRBJ2-5
CASSLEAGGMGYGYTF | TGCGCCAGCAGCTTGGAGGCAGGGGGTATGGGCTATGGCTACACCTTC | - | TRBV5-1 | TRBD1 | TRBJ1-2
CASSPTEEGNYGYTF | TGTGCCAGCAGCCCAACAGAGGAGGGAAACTATGGCTACACCTTC | - | TRBV28 | - | TRBJ1-2
CASSLATGASGNTIYF | TGTGCCAGCAGCTTAGCGACGGGAGCCTCTGGAAACACCATATATTTT | few | TRBV7-9 | - | TRBJ1-3
CASSSPKRGTEAFF | TGTGCCAGCAGTAGTCCCAAGCGGGGCACTGAAGCTTTCTTT | - | TRBV6-5 | - | TRBJ1-1
CASSLTSGSGANVLTF | TGTGCCAGCAGCTTGACCTCAGGCTCTGGGGCCAACGTCCTGACTTTC | - | TRBV5-5 | - | TRBJ2-6
CASSLQGTTPAGYTF | TGTGCCAGCAGCTTGCAGGGTACTACCCCCGCCGGCTACACCTTC | - | TRBV5-6 | - | TRBJ1-2
CASSQDWAINNEQFF | TGCGCCAGCAGCCAAGATTGGGCAATTAACAATGAGCAGTTCTTC | - | TRBV4-1 | - | TRBJ2-1
CASSRIRGISGANVLTF | TGTGCCAGCAGCAGAATCAGGGGGATCTCTGGGGCCAACGTCCTGACTTTC | - | TRBV7-9 | TRBD1 | TRBJ2-6
CASSLGTPNGYGYTF | TGTGCCAGCAGTCTTGGGACACCGAATGGGTATGGCTACACCTTC | - | TRBV5-4 | - | TRBJ1-2
CATSTGNTGELFF | TGTGCCACCTCGACAGGGAACACCGGGGAGCTGTTTTTT | - | TRBV6-4 | - | TRBJ2-2
CASSTGIFFNEQFF | TGTGCCAGTAGTACGGGAATTTTTTTCAATGAGCAGTTCTTC | - | TRBV19 | - | TRBJ2-1
CASSEITGLAEAFF | TGTGCCAGCAGTGAAATTACAGGTCTCGCGGAAGCTTTCTTT | few | TRBV28 | - | TRBJ1-1
CASSYSQGGNEAFF | TGTGCCAGCAGTTACTCACAGGGGGGGAATGAAGCTTTCTTT | medium-sized | TRBV6-5 | TRBD1 | TRBJ1-1
CAGGGRFF | TGTGCGGGGGGAGGGCGGTTCTTT | - | TRBV7-2 | - | TRBJ1-1
CASSAGTILYTGELFF | TGCGCCAGCAGCGCCGGGACTATTCTATACACCGGGGAGCTGTTTTTT | - | TRBV5-1 | TRBD2 | TRBJ2-2
CASSLAGTDTQYF | TGTGCCAGCAGTTTAGCAGGGACAGATACGCAGTATTTT | few | TRBV27 | - | TRBJ2-3